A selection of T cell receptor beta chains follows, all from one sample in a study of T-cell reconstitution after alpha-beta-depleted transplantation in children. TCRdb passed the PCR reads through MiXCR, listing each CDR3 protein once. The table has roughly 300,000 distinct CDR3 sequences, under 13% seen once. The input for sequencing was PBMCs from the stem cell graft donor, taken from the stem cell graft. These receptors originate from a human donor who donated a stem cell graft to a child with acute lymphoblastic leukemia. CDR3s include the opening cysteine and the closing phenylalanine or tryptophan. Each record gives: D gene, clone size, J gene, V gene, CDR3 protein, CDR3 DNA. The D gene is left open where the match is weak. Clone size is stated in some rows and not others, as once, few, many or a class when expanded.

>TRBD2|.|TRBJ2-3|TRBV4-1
CASSPRGTSGRASATDTQYF
TGCGCCAGCAGCCCCCGAGGGACTAGCGGGAGGGCCTCTGCCACAGATACGCAGTATTTT
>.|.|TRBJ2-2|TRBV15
CATSRDRVTGELFF
TGTGCCACCAGCAGGGACCGGGTCACCGGGGAGCTGTTTTTT
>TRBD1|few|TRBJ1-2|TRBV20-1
CSARDTGTGQRGYTF
TGCAGTGCTAGGGATACCGGGACAGGGCAACGGGGCTACACCTTC
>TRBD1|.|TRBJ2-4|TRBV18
CASSPQGAAKNIQYF
TGTGCCAGCTCACCACAGGGGGCCGCCAAAAACATTCAGTACTTC
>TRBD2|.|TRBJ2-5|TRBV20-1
CSARGGVAGGPVETQYF
TGCAGTGCTAGAGGAGGGGTAGCGGGAGGGCCTGTAGAGACCCAGTACTTC
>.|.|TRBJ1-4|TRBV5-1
CASSSGRITNEKLFF
TGCGCCAGCAGCTCCGGGCGGATCACTAATGAAAAACTGTTTTTT
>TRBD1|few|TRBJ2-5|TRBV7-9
CASSFGTGKETQYF
TGTGCCAGCAGCTTTGGGACAGGGAAAGAGACCCAGTACTTC
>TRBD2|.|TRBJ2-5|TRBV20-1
CSARDVSSGRGQETQYF
TGCAGTGCTAGAGATGTGTCTAGCGGGAGAGGGCAAGAGACCCAGTACTTC
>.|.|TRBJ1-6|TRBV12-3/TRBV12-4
CASSFGEHSPLHF
TGTGCCAGCAGTTTCGGGGAGCATTCACCCCTCCACTTT
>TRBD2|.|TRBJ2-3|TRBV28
CASRGRLAGVTDTQYF
TGTGCCAGCCGGGGAAGATTAGCGGGAGTCACAGATACGCAGTATTTT
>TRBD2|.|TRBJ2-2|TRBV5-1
CASSTTSVQNTGELFF
TGCGCCAGCAGCACAACTAGCGTTCAGAACACCGGGGAGCTGTTTTTT
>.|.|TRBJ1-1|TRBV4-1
CASSQVGKNTEAFF
TGCGCCAGCAGCCAAGTCGGAAAGAACACTGAAGCTTTCTTT
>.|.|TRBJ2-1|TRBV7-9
CASSLGTYSSYNEQFF
TGTGCCAGCAGCTTAGGGACTTACAGCTCCTACAATGAGCAGTTCTTC
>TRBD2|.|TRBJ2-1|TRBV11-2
CASSGRPYLAGGGNEQFF
TGTGCCAGCAGCGGCCGGCCCTACTTAGCGGGAGGAGGCAATGAGCAGTTCTTC
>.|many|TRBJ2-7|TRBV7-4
CASSLGGSLYEQYF
TGTGCCAGCAGCTTAGGAGGCTCCCTCTACGAGCAGTACTTC
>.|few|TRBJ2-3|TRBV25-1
CATEWGRSWYF
TGTGCCACGGAGTGGGGGAGGTCGTGGTATTTT
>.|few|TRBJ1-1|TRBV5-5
CASSQYGTLNTEAFF
TGTGCCAGCAGCCAATACGGGACGTTGAACACTGAAGCTTTCTTT
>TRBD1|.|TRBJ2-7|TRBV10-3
CAISETRGQVSYEQYF
TGTGCCATCAGTGAGACGAGGGGACAGGTGTCCTACGAGCAGTACTTC
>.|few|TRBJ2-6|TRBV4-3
CASSQEVRLWGANVLTF
TGCGCCAGCAGCCAAGAAGTCCGGCTTTGGGGGGCCAACGTCCTGACTTTC
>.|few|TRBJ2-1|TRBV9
CASSKSGAPYNEQFF
TGTGCCAGCAGCAAAAGCGGAGCACCCTACAATGAGCAGTTCTTC
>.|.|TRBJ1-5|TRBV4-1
CASSQDGFYGTPPNQPQHF
TGCGCCAGCAGCCAAGACGGGTTTTATGGCACACCGCCTAATCAGCCCCAGCATTTT
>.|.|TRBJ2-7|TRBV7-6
CASSSRDLGGEQYF
TGTGCCAGCAGCTCGCGGGACCTGGGGGGCGAGCAGTACTTC
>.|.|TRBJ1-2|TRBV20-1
CSAREPFGQQPLANYGYTF
TGCAGTGCTAGAGAGCCTTTCGGCCAGCAACCATTAGCTAACTATGGCTACACCTTC
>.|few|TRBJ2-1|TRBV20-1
CSARGLANYNEQFF
TGCAGTGCCCGCGGGCTAGCCAACTACAATGAGCAGTTCTTC
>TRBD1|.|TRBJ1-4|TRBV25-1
CASSDPRQGLANEKLFF
TGTGCCAGCAGTGATCCCCGACAGGGTCTTGCTAATGAAAAACTGTTTTTT
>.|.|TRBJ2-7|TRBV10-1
CARRLVSYEQYF
TGCGCCAGGAGACTAGTCTCCTACGAGCAGTACTTC
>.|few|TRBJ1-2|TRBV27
CASSLGQGGYTF
TGTGCCAGCAGTTTGGGGCAGGGGGGCTACACCTTC
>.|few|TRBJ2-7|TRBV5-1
CASTLIRPTDEQYF
TGCGCCAGCACCCTTATACGGCCCACCGACGAGCAGTACTTC
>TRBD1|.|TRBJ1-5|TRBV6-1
CASSASGTAHYSNQPQHF
TGTGCCAGCAGCGCTTCCGGGACAGCTCATTATAGCAATCAGCCCCAGCATTTT